Below are 24 T cell receptor beta chains sequenced from a single sample in a study of blood T cell repertoires in COVID-19. Clones were sequenced by immunoSEQ multiplex PCR, and TCRdb holds only the in-frame ones, with some missing. The table records 200,000 or so clones, roughly 82% of them present only once. The sequencing input was peripheral blood. The receptors come from a man aged 40-49 years who had recovered from COVID-19.

This clone was recorded at least ten times. This chain connects TRBV6-2 or TRBV6-3 to TRBJ2-5; TRBD1 agrees at 7 bases. CDR3 length: 14 residues. Germline-derived CDR1 and CDR2 are MNHEY and SVGEGT. V lost 4 bases to trimming and J lost 5 bases; unmatched junction nucleotides: 7. CDR3 nucleotide sequence: TGTGCCAGCAGTTTAGGACAGGAGACTGAGACCCAGTACTTC. Translated: CASSLGQETETQYF.

The chain has TRBV10-3 and TRBJ1-5; 9 bases are a match to TRBD1. The CDR3 covers 13 residues. After removal of 8 bases from V and 8 bases from J, the junction contained 7 bases not matched to a gene. Germline CDR1 reads ENHRY; CDR2 reads SYGVKD. CDR3 residues: CAIGRDREEPQHF. As DNA, the CDR3 is TGTGCCATCGGCCGGGACAGGGAAGAGCCCCAGCATTTT.

The chain employs TRBV29-1 and TRBJ2-2; 9 nucleotides align to TRBD1. Per the germline V gene, CDR1 is SQVTM and CDR2 is ANQGSEA. Germline trimming cut 7 bases from V and 3 bases from J; bases unmatched to any gene: 6. The CDR3 is made up of 14 amino acids. The CDR3 nucleotides are TGCAGCGGGGGGGACAGGGTGGACACCGGGGAGCTGTTTTTT. This gives the protein CSGGDRVDTGELFF.

The CDR3 sequence: CASSPRTLNTEAFF. DNA for the CDR3: TGCGCCAGCAGCCCAAGGACACTAAACACTGAAGCTTTCTTT. This chain joins TRBV4-1 and TRBJ1-1; tentatively, D is TRBD1 (5 bases). The CDR3 sequence is 14 residues long. The germline V gene has CDR1 MGHRA and CDR2 YSYEKL. V was clipped by 4 bases and J by 2 bases, with 11 bases between them.

V is TRBV19 and J is TRBJ1-6; weak D call: TRBD1 (5 bases). The V gene's germline CDR1 is LNHDA and CDR2 SQIVND (reference sequence). V lost 3 bases and J lost 10, with 10 bases in between. This CDR3 comprises 13 residues. CDR3 amino acids: CASSIQGNSPLHF. The CDR3 bases are TGTGCCAGTAGTATCCAGGGTAACTCACCCCTCCACTTT.

CDR3 region: CASSLAGVNEQFF. Written as DNA, the CDR3 is TGTGCCAGCAGCTTAGCGGGAGTTAATGAGCAGTTCTTC. The V call is TRBV11-2, the J call TRBJ2-1; D is possibly TRBD2 (6 bases). Trimming pared 1 base from V and 7 bases from J, leaving 8 bases between. The CDR3 runs to 13 residues. Germline V gene sequence: CDR1 SGHAT, CDR2 FQNNGV.

The genes are TRBV19 and TRBJ1-5, with D hard to call. This CDR3 contains 16 residues. From germline, CDR1 is LNHDA and CDR2 SQIVND (reference sequence). V was trimmed by 5 bases and J by 7 bases, leaving 21 bases between them. The CDR3 nucleotides read TGTGCCAGTAGTCCTCCCCGGCAGGCTTTTAGGCAGCCCCAGCATTTT. Amino acid sequence: CASSPPRQAFRQPQHF. Using reference TRBV19 and TRBJ1-5 for the parts outside the CDR3, the full variable domain is DGGITQSPKYLFRKEGQNVTLSCEQNLNHDAMYWYRQDPGQGLRLIYYSQIVNDFQKGDIAEGYSVSREKKESFPLTVTSAQKNPTAFYLCASSPPRQAFRQPQHFGDGTRLSIL.

A few counts support this clone. V usage is TRBV5-4 and J usage is TRBJ2-7; 10 bases line up with TRBD1. Germline CDR1 is SGHNT and CDR2 is YYREEE (reference sequence). The CDR3 sequence is 14 residues long. Unmatched junction bases numbered 7, after V lost 4 bases and J lost 6 bases. The CDR3 DNA reads TGTGCCAGCAGCATTTGGGACAGGGGATTCGAGCAGTACTTC. This codes for CASSIWDRGFEQYF. Filled out from reference TRBV5-4 and TRBJ2-7, the complete variable domain reads ETGVTQSPTHLIKTRGQQVTLRCSSQSGHNTVSWYQQALGQGPQFIFQYYREEENGRGNFPPRFSGLQFPNYSSELNVNALELDDSALYLCASSIWDRGFEQYFGPGTRLTVT.

This clone was seen only a few times. The chain combines TRBV30 with TRBJ2-2, with unresolved D. Germline CDR1 is GTSNPN and CDR2 is SVGIG (reference sequence). V gave up 0 bases and J gave up 3 bases, with 8 bases separating them. CDR3 length: 14 amino acids. This chain's CDR3 is CAWSVRPDTGELFF. The CDR3 coding sequence is TGTGCCTGGAGTGTCAGGCCAGACACCGGGGAGCTGTTTTTT.

This clone appeared a few times. CDR3 nucleotides: TGTGCCAGTAGTATGGGGAGGAATCAGCCCCAGCATTTT. Protein: CASSMGRNQPQHF. The V and J genes are TRBV19 and TRBJ1-5; D not certain. The CDR3 length is 13 residues. Germline CDR1 is LNHDA and CDR2 is SQIVND (reference sequence). Trimming stripped 3 bases from V and 4 bases from J, with 7 bases between. The full variable domain, completed using reference TRBV19 and TRBJ1-5, is DGGITQSPKYLFRKEGQNVTLSCEQNLNHDAMYWYRQDPGQGLRLIYYSQIVNDFQKGDIAEGYSVSREKKESFPLTVTSAQKNPTAFYLCASSMGRNQPQHFGDGTRLSIL.

The rearrangement links TRBV25-1 to TRBJ2-1, with a weak D call TRBD1 (6 bases). There are 18 residues in the CDR3. Germline lookup yields CDR1 MGHDK and CDR2 SYGVNS. V was trimmed by 1 base and J by 1 base, leaving 17 bases between them. The DNA for the CDR3 is TGTGCCAGCAGTGAATCCCGACAGGCCGACCTTTCCTACAATGAGCAGTTCTTC. It encodes CASSESRQADLSYNEQFF.

V and J are TRBV4-3 and TRBJ2-2, with TRBD2 identical over 9 bases. The V gene's germline CDR1 is LGHNA and CDR2 YSLEER. The CDR3 extends over 18 amino acids. V lost 0 bases to trimming and J lost 5 bases; unmatched junction nucleotides: 10. The CDR3 coding sequence is TGCGCCAGCAGCCAAGAATGGGGCAGGAGCGGGAGGACCGGGGAGCTGTTTTTT. Translated: CASSQEWGRSGRTGELFF.

This clone was seen ten or more times. This chain links TRBV6-1 with TRBJ1-2; TRBD1 is a possible D gene (5 bases). The length of the CDR3 is 14 residues. The germline V and J ends were trimmed by 3 bases and 4 bases, with 12 bases remaining between them. CDR1 is MNHNS, CDR2 SASEGT, per germline. The CDR3, as DNA: TGTGCCAGCAGTGACATGGCAGGGTTCTATGGCTACACCTTC. This codes for CASSDMAGFYGYTF.

The chain combines TRBV5-4 with TRBJ1-4, with 10 nucleotides matching TRBD1. The germline gives CDR1 SGHNT, CDR2 YYREEE (reference sequence). With V trimmed by 4 bases and J by 7 bases, 10 bases remained unmatched. CDR3 size: 16 residues. CDR3 DNA: TGTGCCAGCAGCGTATCCTCCGGGACAGGGGCTGAAAAACTGTTTTTT. This codes for CASSVSSGTGAEKLFF.

The chain carries TRBV4-1 and TRBJ1-4; D is possibly TRBD1 (5 bases). The CDR3 totals 14 residues. Trimming cost V 1 base and J 8 bases, with 11 bases left between them. The germline CDR1 and CDR2 sequences are MGHRA and YSYEKL. CDR3 loop: CASSQGRTTEKLFF. The CDR3 nucleotides read TGCGCCAGCAGCCAAGGACGGACAACCGAAAAACTGTTTTTT.

V is TRBV6-5 and J is TRBJ1-1, with D maybe TRBD1 (6 bases). Deletions cut 6 bases from V and 8 bases from J, with 10 bases between. This CDR3 is built from 11 residues. Germline V gene data show CDR1 as MNHEY and CDR2 as SVGAGI. CDR3 DNA: TGTGCCAGCAGGAGAACAGGGGAAGCTTTCTTT. Encoded protein: CASRRTGEAFF.

The chain joins TRBV7-9 to TRBJ1-1, with D possibly TRBD1 on 5 matching bases. Germline lookup yields CDR1 SEHNR and CDR2 FQNEAQ (reference sequence). The CDR3 is 13 residues long. V was trimmed by 7 bases and J by 5 bases, leaving 14 bases between them. The CDR3 sequence: CASTTGAPTEAFF. CDR3 bases: TGTGCCAGCACCACTGGGGCACCTACTGAAGCTTTCTTT. The complete variable domain, with remaining parts taken from reference TRBV7-9 and TRBJ1-1, reads DTGVSQNPRHKITKRGQNVTFRCDPISEHNRLYWYRQTLGQGPEFLTYFQNEAQLEKSRLLSDRFSAERPKGSFSTLEIQRTEQGDSAMYLCASTTGAPTEAFFGQGTRLTVV.

The rearrangement links TRBV7-9 to TRBJ1-1; a weak D match, TRBD1 (6 bases). The V gene's germline CDR1 is SEHNR and CDR2 FQNEAQ (reference sequence). V was clipped by 2 bases and J by 1 base, with 11 bases between them. The CDR3 extends over 15 amino acids. DNA of the CDR3: TGTGCCAGCAGCTTATGGGAGGGGGGGAACACTGAAGCTTTCTTT. This sequence encodes CASSLWEGGNTEAFF.

This chain uses TRBV2 with TRBJ1-6; 7 bases align to TRBD1. V was clipped by 5 bases and J by 7 bases; unmatched bases: 11. This CDR3 contains 16 residues. Germline loops: CDR1 SNHLY, CDR2 FYNNEI. The CDR3 sequence is CASSLTGAEGNSPLHF. For the CDR3, the DNA is TGTGCCAGCAGTTTAACAGGGGCCGAGGGCAATTCACCCCTCCACTTT.

The chain employs TRBV10-3 and TRBJ1-2, with a tentative D call TRBD1 (5 bases). This CDR3 comprises 14 residues. In germline, CDR1 is ENHRY, CDR2 SYGVKD. V lost 11 bases and J 0 bases, leaving 16 bases between the germline ends. The CDR3 nucleotides read TGTGCCCATCGTCCGGGGGGAGCTAACTATGGCTACACCTTC. It translates to CAHRPGGANYGYTF.

The rearrangement links TRBV24-1 to TRBJ2-3, with 7 bases that match TRBD2. This CDR3 comprises 14 residues. The V segment lost 7 bases and the J segment 2 bases; nucleotides outside the gene matches: 5. Per the germline V gene, CDR1 is KGHDR and CDR2 is SFDVKD. The CDR3 coding sequence is TGTGCCACCAGAGAGACTAGCCCCACAGATACGCAGTATTTT. Amino acid sequence: CATRETSPTDTQYF.

The rearrangement links TRBV6-5 to TRBJ1-3; D might be TRBD1 (5 bases). The ends were cut back, 8 bases at V and 0 bases at J, with 11 bases in the middle. This CDR3 is built from 14 residues. Germline assignment: CDR1 MNHEY and CDR2 SVGAGI. DNA for the CDR3: TGTGCCAGCCGACAGTCGCTCTCTGGAAACACCATATATTTT. This sequence encodes CASRQSLSGNTIYF.

As concerns this clone: Distinct nucleotide sequences in the sample also encode this CDR3. This chain uses TRBV5-1 with TRBJ1-1; 7 bases are a match to TRBD1. There are 15 residues in the CDR3. Germline V gene lookup returns CDR1 SGHRS and CDR2 YFSETQ. Unmatched junction bases numbered 6, after V lost 4 bases and J lost 0 bases. The CDR3 DNA follows: TGCGCCAGCAGCCCCTGGACAGGAATGAACACTGAAGCTTTCTTT. As protein: CASSPWTGMNTEAFF.

The CDR3 DNA reads TGTGCCAGCAGTGGTATAGGGGCTACCGACACTGAAGCTTTCTTT. It encodes CASSGIGATDTEAFF. The V gene is TRBV7-2, the J gene TRBJ1-1; maybe TRBD1 (5 bases). With 6 bases removed from V and 3 bases from J, the gap between germline ends came to 17 bases. This CDR3 comprises 15 residues. Looked up from germline, CDR1 is SGHTA and CDR2 is FQGNSA.